These T cell receptor beta chains were read from a single sample in a study of T cell responses to AZD1222 COVID-19 vaccine. TCRdb keeps only in-frame clones here, not all; method: immunoSEQ multiplex PCR. The sample gives 90,000 to 150,000 clones, approximately 84% of which show up once; about 7.8% is in the top ten. The source material was peripheral blood, sampled on day 0 of AZD1222 vaccination. The source is an adult in good health. The conserved cysteine and the conserved F or W are not part of the CDR3 here. D genes are given only for firm matches. Not every row has a clone size; where given, it reads once, few, many or a size class.

d_call cdr3_length clone_size v_call cdr3_aa
NA 13 once TRBV27 ASSPSVSGSYGYT
NA 10 NA TRBV28 ASKPGKYEQY
TRBD1 15 NA TRBV5-1 ASSPGTGASGANVLT
NA 13 NA TRBV4-3 ASSQDRLRNTEAF
NA 13 NA TRBV6-2/TRBV6-3 ASSSPRQGTSGYT
TRBD1 11 NA TRBV19 ASRDRGADTQY
NA 14 NA TRBV5-1 ASSLDSMGKGEKLF
NA 11 NA TRBV28 ASSSQGTETQY
TRBD1 9 NA TRBV30 AWSAQGVRT
TRBD1 11 NA TRBV9 ASSRGPDTEAF
TRBD1 12 NA TRBV24-1 ATSGTGGSYEQY
NA 11 NA TRBV4-3 ASSADLNKDAF
TRBD2 14 once TRBV3-1/TRBV3-2 ASSYLAGGPGDEQF
TRBD1 12 NA TRBV9 ASSAGTGVKDYT
TRBD1 14 few TRBV7-7 ASSPTDRGLTGELF
TRBD1 12 NA TRBV18 ASSPSGQHYEQY
TRBD1 12 NA TRBV2 ASSSGTGVGEQY
NA 10 once TRBV30 AWSVASEEAF
NA 14 NA TRBV27 ASSSIYRARTDTQY
NA 11 NA TRBV10-2 ASSGLRVQPQH
NA 10 once TRBV11-3 ASGSSYNEQF
TRBD1 15 NA TRBV4-1 ASSQAPGTGENYEQY
NA 15 NA TRBV28 ASSLFRGGLLPNEQF
NA 11 NA TRBV5-1 ASSLDVGEKLF
NA 10 NA TRBV23-1 ASSQYDPRWF
TRBD2 13 once TRBV28 ASSAGTSRTDTQY
TRBD2 13 NA TRBV10-3 AISATSGRAPEQF
NA 12 NA TRBV4-2 ASSQEMTTGELF
TRBD1 12 few TRBV19 ASSFSGGSYGYT
TRBD1 13 NA TRBV6-5 ASSYLGQGVYEQY
NA 11 NA TRBV7-2 ASSLGPGNTIY
NA 13 NA TRBV5-4 ASSLGFRNQETQY
TRBD2 16 NA TRBV5-1 ASSLFERGILLQETQY
NA 13 NA TRBV7-8 ASSLEMNSYTEAF
TRBD1 16 NA TRBV12-5 ASGLALFPGQGATEAF
TRBD1 14 NA TRBV4-1 ASSQDGTALNEKLF
NA 14 NA TRBV7-7 ASSLGPGVRGNTIY
NA 12 once TRBV4-1 ASSGGEVTDTQY
NA 14 NA TRBV9 ASSVGGARVTGELF
NA 13 NA TRBV24-1 ATSPAGASSYEQY
TRBD2 13 NA TRBV7-2 ASSTSSGSRNEQF
NA 11 NA TRBV6-1 ASSEVPGIHLH
NA 12 NA TRBV10-3 AISENAFLGGYT
NA 12 NA TRBV3-1/TRBV3-2 ASSRRAEQETQY
TRBD1 11 NA TRBV18 ASSRGQGNEAF
NA 12 NA TRBV7-7 ASSLLGVNTEAF
NA 11 NA TRBV11-2 ASSLGRFGVLT
NA 13 NA TRBV18 ASSPSEGSIYEQY
NA 12 NA TRBV5-1 ASSLEGMYEKLF
TRBD1 13 NA TRBV4-1 ASSPPGTAIYEQY
TRBD1 13 NA TRBV29-1 SVGRVGGNGETQY
NA 13 once TRBV5-1 ASSWLAGTDNEQF
TRBD1 14 NA TRBV5-5 ASSMTWTGGGNTIY
TRBD2 12 NA TRBV28 ASRTGTSSSEQY
TRBD1 17 NA TRBV7-8 ASSPLDGTVAGGYNEQF
NA 12 NA TRBV11-3 ASRMPVQVYEQY
NA 13 once TRBV4-2 ASSQDRDRDYGYT
NA 11 once TRBV13 ASRHDSEETQY
NA 12 few TRBV5-1 ASSFNRGLDEQY
NA 13 NA TRBV6-5 ASREGPGPSYEQY